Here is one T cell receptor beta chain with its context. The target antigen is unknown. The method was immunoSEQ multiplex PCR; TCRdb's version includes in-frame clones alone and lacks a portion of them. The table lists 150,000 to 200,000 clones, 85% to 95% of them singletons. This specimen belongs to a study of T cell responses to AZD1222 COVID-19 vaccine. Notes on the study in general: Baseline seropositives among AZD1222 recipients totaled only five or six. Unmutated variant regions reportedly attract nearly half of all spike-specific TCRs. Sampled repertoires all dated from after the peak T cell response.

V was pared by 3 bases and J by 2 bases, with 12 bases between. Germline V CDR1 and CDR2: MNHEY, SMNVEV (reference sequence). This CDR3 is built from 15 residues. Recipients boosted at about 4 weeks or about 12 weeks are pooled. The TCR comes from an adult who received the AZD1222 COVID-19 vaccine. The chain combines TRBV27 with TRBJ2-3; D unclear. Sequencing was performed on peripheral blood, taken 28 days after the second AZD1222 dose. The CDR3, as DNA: TGTGCCAGCAGTTTGGTAGGCACTTACACAGATACGCAGTATTTT. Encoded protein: CASSLVGTYTDTQYF.